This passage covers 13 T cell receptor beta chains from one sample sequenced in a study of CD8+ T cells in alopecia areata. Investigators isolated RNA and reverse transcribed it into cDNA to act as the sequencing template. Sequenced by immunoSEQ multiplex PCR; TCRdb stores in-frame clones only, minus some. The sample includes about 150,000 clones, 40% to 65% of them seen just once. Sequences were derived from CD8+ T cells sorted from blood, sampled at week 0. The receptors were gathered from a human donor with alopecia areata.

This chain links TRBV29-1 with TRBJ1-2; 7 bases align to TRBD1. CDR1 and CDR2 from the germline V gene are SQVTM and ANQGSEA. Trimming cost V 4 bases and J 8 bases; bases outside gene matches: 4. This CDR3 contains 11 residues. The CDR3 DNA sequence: TGCAGCGTTGTACTACAGGGGGGCTACACCTTC. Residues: CSVVLQGGYTF.

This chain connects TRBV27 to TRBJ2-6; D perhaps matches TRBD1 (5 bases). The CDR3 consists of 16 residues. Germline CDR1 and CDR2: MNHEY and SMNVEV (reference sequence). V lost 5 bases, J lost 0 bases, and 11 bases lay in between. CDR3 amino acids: CASSDTGFSGANVLTF. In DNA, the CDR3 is TGTGCCAGCAGTGATACAGGCTTCTCTGGGGCCAACGTCCTGACTTTC.

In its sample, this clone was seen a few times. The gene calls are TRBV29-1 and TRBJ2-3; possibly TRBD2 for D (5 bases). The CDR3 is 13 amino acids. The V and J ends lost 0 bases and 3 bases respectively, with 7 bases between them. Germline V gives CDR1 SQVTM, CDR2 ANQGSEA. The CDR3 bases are TGCAGCGTTGAAGATCCGGGGACAGATACGCAGTATTTT. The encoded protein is CSVEDPGTDTQYF.

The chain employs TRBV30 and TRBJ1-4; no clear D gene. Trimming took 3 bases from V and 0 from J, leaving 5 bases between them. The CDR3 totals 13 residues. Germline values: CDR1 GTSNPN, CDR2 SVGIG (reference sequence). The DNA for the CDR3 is TGTGCCTGGAGCGTCTCAACTAATGAAAAACTGTTTTTT. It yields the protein CAWSVSTNEKLFF.

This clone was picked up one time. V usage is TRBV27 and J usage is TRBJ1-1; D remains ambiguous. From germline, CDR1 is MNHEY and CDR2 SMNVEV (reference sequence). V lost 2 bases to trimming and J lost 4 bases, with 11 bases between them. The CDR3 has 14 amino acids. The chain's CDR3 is CASSLRESSTEAFF. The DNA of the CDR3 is TGTGCCAGCAGTTTACGAGAATCCTCCACTGAAGCTTTCTTT.

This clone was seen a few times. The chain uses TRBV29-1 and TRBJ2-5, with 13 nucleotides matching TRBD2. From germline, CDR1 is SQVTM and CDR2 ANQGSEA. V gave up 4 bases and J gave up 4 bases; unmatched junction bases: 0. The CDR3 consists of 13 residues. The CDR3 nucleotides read TGCAGCGTTGGACTAGCGGGGGGAGAGACCCAGTACTTC. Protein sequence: CSVGLAGGETQYF.

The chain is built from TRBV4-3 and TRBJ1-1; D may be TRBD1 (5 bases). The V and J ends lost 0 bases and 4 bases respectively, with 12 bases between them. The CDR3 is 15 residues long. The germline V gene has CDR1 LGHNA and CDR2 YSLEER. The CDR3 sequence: CASSQDRRAGTEAFF. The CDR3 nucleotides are TGCGCCAGCAGCCAAGATCGCAGGGCGGGCACTGAAGCTTTCTTT.

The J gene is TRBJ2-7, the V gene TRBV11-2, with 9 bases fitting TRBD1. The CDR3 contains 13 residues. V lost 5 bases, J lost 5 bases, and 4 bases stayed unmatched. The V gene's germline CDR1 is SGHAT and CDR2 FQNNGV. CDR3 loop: CASSTGQGDEQYF. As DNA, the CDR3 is TGTGCCAGCAGCACGGGACAGGGCGACGAGCAGTACTTC. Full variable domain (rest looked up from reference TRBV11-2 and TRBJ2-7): EAGVAQSPRYKIIEKRQSVAFWCNPISGHATLYWYQQILGQGPKLLIQFQNNGVVDDSQLPKDRFSAERLKGVDSTLKIQPAKLEDSAVYLCASSTGQGDEQYFGPGTRLTVT.

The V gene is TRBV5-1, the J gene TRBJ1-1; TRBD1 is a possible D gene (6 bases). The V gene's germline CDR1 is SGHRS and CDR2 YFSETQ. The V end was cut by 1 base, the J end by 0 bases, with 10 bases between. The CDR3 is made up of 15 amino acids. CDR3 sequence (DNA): TGCGCCAGCAGCTTGTGGTCAGGGGTGAACACTGAAGCTTTCTTT. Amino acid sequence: CASSLWSGVNTEAFF.

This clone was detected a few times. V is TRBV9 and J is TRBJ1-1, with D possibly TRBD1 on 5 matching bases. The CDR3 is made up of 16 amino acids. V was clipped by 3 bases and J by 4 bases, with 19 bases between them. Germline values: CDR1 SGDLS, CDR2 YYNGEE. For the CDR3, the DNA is TGTGCCAGCAGCGCACTAACAGGTTATTGGATCACTGAAGCTTTCTTT. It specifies CASSALTGYWITEAFF.

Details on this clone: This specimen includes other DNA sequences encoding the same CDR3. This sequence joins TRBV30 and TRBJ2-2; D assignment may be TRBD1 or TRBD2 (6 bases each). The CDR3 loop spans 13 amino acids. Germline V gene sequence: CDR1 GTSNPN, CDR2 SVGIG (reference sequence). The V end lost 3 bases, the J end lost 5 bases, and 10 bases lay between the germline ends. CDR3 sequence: CAWSRGGTGELFF. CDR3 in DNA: TGTGCCTGGAGCAGGGGAGGAACCGGGGAGCTGTTTTTT.

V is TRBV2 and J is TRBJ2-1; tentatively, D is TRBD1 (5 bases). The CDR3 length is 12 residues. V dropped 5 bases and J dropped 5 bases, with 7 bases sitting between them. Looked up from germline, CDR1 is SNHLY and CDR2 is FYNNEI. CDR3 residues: CASSQTDNEQFF. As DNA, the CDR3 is TGTGCCAGCAGTCAGACAGACAATGAGCAGTTCTTC.

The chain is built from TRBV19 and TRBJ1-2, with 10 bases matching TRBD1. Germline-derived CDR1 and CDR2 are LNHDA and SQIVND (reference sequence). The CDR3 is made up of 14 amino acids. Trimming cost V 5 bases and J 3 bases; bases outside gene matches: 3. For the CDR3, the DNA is TGTGCCAGTAGTCCTGGGACAGGGGACTATGGCTACACCTTC. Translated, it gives CASSPGTGDYGYTF.